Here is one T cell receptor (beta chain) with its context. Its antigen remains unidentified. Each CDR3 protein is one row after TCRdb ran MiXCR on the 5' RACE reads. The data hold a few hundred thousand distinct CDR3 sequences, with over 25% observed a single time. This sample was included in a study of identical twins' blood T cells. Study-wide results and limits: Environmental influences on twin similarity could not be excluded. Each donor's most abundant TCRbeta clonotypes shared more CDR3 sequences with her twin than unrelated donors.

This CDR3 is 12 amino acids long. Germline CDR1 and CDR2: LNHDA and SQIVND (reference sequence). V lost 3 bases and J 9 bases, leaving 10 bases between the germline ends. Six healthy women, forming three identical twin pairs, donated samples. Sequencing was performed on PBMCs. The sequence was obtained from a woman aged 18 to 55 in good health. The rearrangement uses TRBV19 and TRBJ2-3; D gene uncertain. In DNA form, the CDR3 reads TGTGCCAGTAGTATTTACGTGGGAACGCAGTATTTT. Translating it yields CASSIYVGTQYF.